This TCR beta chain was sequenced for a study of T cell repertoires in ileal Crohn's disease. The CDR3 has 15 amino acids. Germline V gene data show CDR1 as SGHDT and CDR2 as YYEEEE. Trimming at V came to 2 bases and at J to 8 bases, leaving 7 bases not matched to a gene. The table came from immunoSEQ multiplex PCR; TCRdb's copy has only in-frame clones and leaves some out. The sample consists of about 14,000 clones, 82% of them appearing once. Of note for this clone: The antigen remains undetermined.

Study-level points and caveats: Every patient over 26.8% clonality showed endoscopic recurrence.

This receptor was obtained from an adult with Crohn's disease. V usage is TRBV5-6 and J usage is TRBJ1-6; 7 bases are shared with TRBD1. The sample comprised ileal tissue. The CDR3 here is CASSLQTGVYSPLHF. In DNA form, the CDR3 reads TGTGCCAGCAGCTTACAAACAGGGGTCTATTCACCCCTCCACTTT.